This T cell receptor beta chain originates from a study of blood T cell repertoires in COVID-19. Study background: From the United States, Italy and Spain came samples of acute and convalescent COVID-19. The cDNA or gDNA used as material had been derived from T cells, B-cell-depleted T cells, or PBMCs.

CDR1 and CDR2 from the germline V gene are SGHTA and FQGTGA. The CDR3 extends over 14 amino acids. A remark on this clone: A read error may account for a junction end that differs from germline.

Per the original methods: Nucleated cell number was recorded as an estimate derived from reference gene primer amplification. TCRdb's table, derived via immunoSEQ multiplex PCR, lists solely in-frame clones and lacks some. V, J and clone size derive from that table, while D and trimming were established from the DNA sequence. The sample consists of 200,000 to 300,000 clones, 86% of them appearing once. This chain links TRBV7-3 with TRBJ2-1; 9 nucleotides agree with TRBD2. The TCR sequence derives from a man aged 40-49 years who had recovered from COVID-19. The sequencing input was peripheral blood. This CDR3 is CASSLTPASGASVF. In nucleotides, the CDR3 is TGTGCCAGCAGCTTAACCCCGGCTAGCGGGGCGTCGGTCTTC.